Listed below are T cell receptor beta chains from one sample, sequenced in a study of blood T cell repertoires in COVID-19. Assay: immunoSEQ multiplex PCR; the TCRdb copy retains only in-frame clones and omits some. The profile shows approximately 190,000 clones, under 90% of them singletons. Input material: peripheral blood. These receptors were collected from an elderly man with acute or convalescent COVID-19. The CDR3 runs from the conserved cysteine through the conserved F or W. Each record gives: D gene, J gene, V gene, clone size, CDR3 DNA, CDR3 protein. A D gene is named only where the DNA matches it firmly. Size values are once, few and many counts, or a class for expanded clones, and some rows have none.

D gene: TRBD1
J gene: TRBJ2-3
V gene: TRBV7-9
clone size: .
CDR3 DNA: TGTGCCAGCAGCCCCGACAGGGTCCAAGATACGCAGTATTTT
CDR3 protein: CASSPDRVQDTQYF

D gene: .
J gene: TRBJ2-1
V gene: TRBV7-2
clone size: once
CDR3 DNA: TGTGCCAGCAGCTTAGTGGGTATGAGGGGGAGGGCCCTCTACAATGAGCAGTTCTTC
CDR3 protein: CASSLVGMRGRALYNEQFF

D gene: TRBD2
J gene: TRBJ2-1
V gene: TRBV7-2
clone size: .
CDR3 DNA: TGTGCCAGCAGCTTAGTAGCGGGAGGGCTCTACAATGAGCAGTTCTTC
CDR3 protein: CASSLVAGGLYNEQFF

D gene: .
J gene: TRBJ2-2
V gene: TRBV9
clone size: few
CDR3 DNA: TGTGCCAGCAGCGTAGACTGGACCGGGGAGCTGTTTTTT
CDR3 protein: CASSVDWTGELFF

D gene: .
J gene: TRBJ1-2
V gene: TRBV6-1
clone size: .
CDR3 DNA: TGTGCCAGCAGTGAAGGTCTGGGGGCGGGCGGCTACACCTTC
CDR3 protein: CASSEGLGAGGYTF

D gene: TRBD2
J gene: TRBJ2-3
V gene: TRBV19
clone size: .
CDR3 DNA: TGTGCCAGTAGTATAGATTCGGCGGGAGGGGCAGATACGCAGTATTTT
CDR3 protein: CASSIDSAGGADTQYF

D gene: TRBD1
J gene: TRBJ1-5
V gene: TRBV5-1
clone size: .
CDR3 DNA: TGCGCCAGCAGCTTGGGGACAGGGGGCTCGTTGGTAGGGCCCCAGCATTTT
CDR3 protein: CASSLGTGGSLVGPQHF

D gene: .
J gene: TRBJ1-6
V gene: TRBV6-5
clone size: .
CDR3 DNA: TGTGCCAGCAGTACAACAGGGAATTCACCCCTCCACTTT
CDR3 protein: CASSTTGNSPLHF

D gene: TRBD1
J gene: TRBJ2-3
V gene: TRBV7-2
clone size: .
CDR3 DNA: TGTGCCAGCAGCTTAGGGACAGGGGGCGCGTCGACAGATACGCAGTATTTT
CDR3 protein: CASSLGTGGASTDTQYF

D gene: .
J gene: TRBJ1-4
V gene: TRBV19
clone size: .
CDR3 DNA: TGTGCCAGTAGCTCCATAGGGGCGGAAGAAAAACTGTTTTTT
CDR3 protein: CASSSIGAEEKLFF

D gene: .
J gene: TRBJ2-3
V gene: TRBV5-8
clone size: once
CDR3 DNA: TGTGCCAGCAGCTTGGTCGGGATTACAACGCAGTATTTT
CDR3 protein: CASSLVGITTQYF

D gene: TRBD2
J gene: TRBJ2-1
V gene: TRBV9
clone size: .
CDR3 DNA: TGTGCCAGCAGCGTAAATAAAGTAGCGGGAGCAACCTACAATGAGCAGTTCTTC
CDR3 protein: CASSVNKVAGATYNEQFF

D gene: .
J gene: TRBJ2-7
V gene: TRBV7-2
clone size: few
CDR3 DNA: TGTGCCAGCGGCTACGGGGAGCAGACCTACGAGCAGTACTTC
CDR3 protein: CASGYGEQTYEQYF

D gene: .
J gene: TRBJ2-3
V gene: TRBV24-1
clone size: .
CDR3 DNA: TGTGCCACCAGTGACCCCGGACACCCAGGGGATACGCAGTATTTT
CDR3 protein: CATSDPGHPGDTQYF

D gene: .
J gene: TRBJ1-1
V gene: TRBV15
clone size: .
CDR3 DNA: TGTGCCACCAGCAGAGAGGGTGCCACAGGTTCGGGCATGAACACTGAAGCTTTCTTT
CDR3 protein: CATSREGATGSGMNTEAFF

D gene: TRBD2
J gene: TRBJ2-3
V gene: TRBV30
clone size: .
CDR3 DNA: TGTGCCTGGAGCACTAGCGGGACTGGAGATACGCAGTATTTT
CDR3 protein: CAWSTSGTGDTQYF

D gene: TRBD1
J gene: TRBJ1-1
V gene: TRBV3-1/TRBV3-2
clone size: .
CDR3 DNA: TGTGCCAGCAGCCCAGGACAGGGGGCGGATGAAGCTTTCTTT
CDR3 protein: CASSPGQGADEAFF

D gene: TRBD1
J gene: TRBJ2-6
V gene: TRBV4-2
clone size: .
CDR3 DNA: TGTGCCAGCAGCCCCGGGACAGGGGGCTCTGGGGCCAACGTCCTGACTTTC
CDR3 protein: CASSPGTGGSGANVLTF

D gene: .
J gene: TRBJ2-2
V gene: TRBV28
clone size: once
CDR3 DNA: TGTGCCAGCAGTACCTTCCCTGGAGGTTTGTTTTTT
CDR3 protein: CASSTFPGGLFF

D gene: .
J gene: TRBJ2-5
V gene: TRBV7-3
clone size: .
CDR3 DNA: TGTGCCAGCAGCTTAACTGGGAACATCGGAGGTGGGACCCAGTACTTC
CDR3 protein: CASSLTGNIGGGTQYF

D gene: .
J gene: TRBJ2-7
V gene: TRBV28
clone size: .
CDR3 DNA: TGTGCCAGCCGACAGGGGCTAGCGGCTGGCGAGCAGTACTTC
CDR3 protein: CASRQGLAAGEQYF

D gene: .
J gene: TRBJ1-5
V gene: TRBV6-6
clone size: .
CDR3 DNA: TGTGCCAGCAGAAGGGACATTGGCGAGCAGCCCCAGCATTTT
CDR3 protein: CASRRDIGEQPQHF

D gene: TRBD1
J gene: TRBJ2-7
V gene: TRBV19
clone size: .
CDR3 DNA: TGTGCCAGTAGTAAGCACCGGGACAGAATCCTCTACGAGCAGTACTTC
CDR3 protein: CASSKHRDRILYEQYF

D gene: TRBD2
J gene: TRBJ2-1
V gene: TRBV5-1
clone size: .
CDR3 DNA: TGCGCCAGCAGCTCCGGACTACTAGCGGGAGAAAATGAGCAGTTCTTC
CDR3 protein: CASSSGLLAGENEQFF

D gene: .
J gene: TRBJ1-4
V gene: TRBV4-2
clone size: once
CDR3 DNA: TGTGCCAGCAGGGACAGAGTTGCAACTAATGAAAAACTGTTTTTT
CDR3 protein: CASRDRVATNEKLFF

D gene: .
J gene: TRBJ2-7
V gene: TRBV30
clone size: .
CDR3 DNA: TGTGCCTGGGTCAGGGTGCCCTCCTACGAGCAGTACTTC
CDR3 protein: CAWVRVPSYEQYF

D gene: TRBD1
J gene: TRBJ1-1
V gene: TRBV7-2
clone size: .
CDR3 DNA: TGTGCCAGCAGGCCGACAGGGGGTTCCGCTGAAGCTTTCTTT
CDR3 protein: CASRPTGGSAEAFF

D gene: TRBD1
J gene: TRBJ2-3
V gene: TRBV25-1
clone size: .
CDR3 DNA: TGTGCCGCGAGCTTGGGGACAGGGGGCACAGATACGCAGTATTTT
CDR3 protein: CAASLGTGGTDTQYF

D gene: .
J gene: TRBJ1-1
V gene: TRBV12-3/TRBV12-4
clone size: .
CDR3 DNA: TGTGCCAGCTCGAGGGGGAGGGGCACTGAAGCTTTCTTT
CDR3 protein: CASSRGRGTEAFF

D gene: TRBD2
J gene: TRBJ2-1
V gene: TRBV2
clone size: .
CDR3 DNA: TGTGCCAGCAGGTCCGGGACTAGCGGGATCAGGGAGCAGTTCTTC
CDR3 protein: CASRSGTSGIREQFF

D gene: .
J gene: TRBJ1-3
V gene: TRBV10-3
clone size: .
CDR3 DNA: TGTGCCATCAGTGAACAGCCTTCCTCTGGAAACACCATATATTTT
CDR3 protein: CAISEQPSSGNTIYF

D gene: .
J gene: TRBJ2-1
V gene: TRBV4-3
clone size: .
CDR3 DNA: TGCGCCAGCAGCCACCTGGGGGGGGGCGACTACAATGAGCAGTTCTTC
CDR3 protein: CASSHLGGGDYNEQFF

D gene: .
J gene: TRBJ2-7
V gene: TRBV2
clone size: once
CDR3 DNA: TGTGCCAGCAGTGACGGGGCAGGGGCCTACGAGCAGTACTTC
CDR3 protein: CASSDGAGAYEQYF

D gene: TRBD2
J gene: TRBJ2-7
V gene: TRBV3-1/TRBV3-2
clone size: .
CDR3 DNA: TGTGCCAGCAGCCAAGGCCCTAGCGGGAGGTCCTACGAGCAGTACTTC
CDR3 protein: CASSQGPSGRSYEQYF

D gene: TRBD1
J gene: TRBJ2-2
V gene: TRBV5-1
clone size: .
CDR3 DNA: TGCGCCAGCAGCACCACAGGGGCGGGCACCGGGGAGCTGTTTTTT
CDR3 protein: CASSTTGAGTGELFF

D gene: .
J gene: TRBJ1-2
V gene: TRBV5-1
clone size: .
CDR3 DNA: TGCGCCAGCAGCTTGGGGGGACACACCTATGGCTACACCTTC
CDR3 protein: CASSLGGHTYGYTF

D gene: .
J gene: TRBJ2-1
V gene: TRBV4-2
clone size: .
CDR3 DNA: TGTGCCAGCAGCCAAAGGTGGGGGGGCAGCTCCTACAATGAGCAGTTCTTC
CDR3 protein: CASSQRWGGSSYNEQFF

D gene: .
J gene: TRBJ1-2
V gene: TRBV29-1
clone size: .
CDR3 DNA: TGCAGCGTTGAATTCGATGGCTACACCTTC
CDR3 protein: CSVEFDGYTF

D gene: .
J gene: TRBJ1-2
V gene: TRBV5-6
clone size: .
CDR3 DNA: TGTGCCAGCAGCCCCACAGGCTATGGCTACACCTTC
CDR3 protein: CASSPTGYGYTF

D gene: .
J gene: TRBJ1-6
V gene: TRBV3-1/TRBV3-2
clone size: .
CDR3 DNA: TGTGCCAGCAGTCCCATACACAGCTCCTATAATTCACCCCTCCACTTT
CDR3 protein: CASSPIHSSYNSPLHF

D gene: TRBD2
J gene: TRBJ2-3
V gene: TRBV5-5
clone size: .
CDR3 DNA: TGTGCCAGCAGCATCGAGGGCAGCCAAAGGCTAGCGGGAGATACGAATACGCAGTATTTT
CDR3 protein: CASSIEGSQRLAGDTNTQYF

D gene: .
J gene: TRBJ1-2
V gene: TRBV7-9
clone size: .
CDR3 DNA: TGTGCCACACAGGGTTCTGCTAACTATGGCTACACCTTC
CDR3 protein: CATQGSANYGYTF

D gene: TRBD1
J gene: TRBJ2-3
V gene: TRBV5-1
clone size: .
CDR3 DNA: TGCGCCAGCAGCTTGTATGGGACAGCCGAGGCAGATACGCAGTATTTT
CDR3 protein: CASSLYGTAEADTQYF

D gene: TRBD1
J gene: TRBJ2-1
V gene: TRBV5-3
clone size: .
CDR3 DNA: TGTGCCAGAAGCTTGGGCCGGGACAGTGACAATGAGCAGTTCTTC
CDR3 protein: CARSLGRDSDNEQFF

D gene: TRBD1
J gene: TRBJ2-5
V gene: TRBV19
clone size: once
CDR3 DNA: TGTGCCAGTAGCGGGACAGGCCAAGAGACCCAGTACTTC
CDR3 protein: CASSGTGQETQYF

D gene: .
J gene: TRBJ2-1
V gene: TRBV27
clone size: .
CDR3 DNA: TGTGCCAGCAGCCTGACTGGGGTAGCGGCCCTATACAATGAGCAGTTCTTC
CDR3 protein: CASSLTGVAALYNEQFF